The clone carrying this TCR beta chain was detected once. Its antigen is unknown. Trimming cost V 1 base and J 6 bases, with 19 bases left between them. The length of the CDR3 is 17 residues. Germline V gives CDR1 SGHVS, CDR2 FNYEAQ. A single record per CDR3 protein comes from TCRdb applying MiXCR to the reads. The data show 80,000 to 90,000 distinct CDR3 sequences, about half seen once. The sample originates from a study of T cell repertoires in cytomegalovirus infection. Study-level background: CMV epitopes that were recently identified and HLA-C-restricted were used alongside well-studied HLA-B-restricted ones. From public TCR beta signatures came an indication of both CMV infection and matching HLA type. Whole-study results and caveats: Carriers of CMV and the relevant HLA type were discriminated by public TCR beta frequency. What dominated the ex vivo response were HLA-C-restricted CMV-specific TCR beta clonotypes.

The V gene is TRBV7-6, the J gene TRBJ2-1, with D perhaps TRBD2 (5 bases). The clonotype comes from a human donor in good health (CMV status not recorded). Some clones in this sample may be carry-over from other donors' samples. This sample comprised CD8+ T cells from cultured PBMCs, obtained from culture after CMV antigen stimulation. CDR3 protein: CASSLDARGLGRNEQFF. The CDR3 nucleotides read TGTGCCAGCAGCTTAGATGCAAGAGGGTTAGGGCGCAATGAGCAGTTCTTC.